This TCR beta chain was observed in a study of shared T cell receptors in the human thymus. TCRdb's table, derived via immunoSEQ multiplex PCR, lists solely in-frame clones and lacks some. The sample lists more than 550,000 clones, around 85% seen once, with approximately 0.01% in the top ten. A further study also used this sample, focusing on human thymus T cells.

This receptor was obtained from a girl younger than two with a congenital heart defect. What was sequenced was thymocytes.

CDR3 protein: CASSADRPTNEKLFF. The CDR3 region has the DNA TGCGCCAGCAGCGCTGACAGACCAACTAATGAAAAACTGTTTTTT. The chain carries TRBV5-1 and TRBJ1-4; tentatively, D is TRBD1 (5 bases). Trimming took 4 bases from V and 0 from J, leaving 10 bases between them. There are 15 residues in the CDR3. Germline V lookup: CDR1 SGHRS, CDR2 YFSETQ.